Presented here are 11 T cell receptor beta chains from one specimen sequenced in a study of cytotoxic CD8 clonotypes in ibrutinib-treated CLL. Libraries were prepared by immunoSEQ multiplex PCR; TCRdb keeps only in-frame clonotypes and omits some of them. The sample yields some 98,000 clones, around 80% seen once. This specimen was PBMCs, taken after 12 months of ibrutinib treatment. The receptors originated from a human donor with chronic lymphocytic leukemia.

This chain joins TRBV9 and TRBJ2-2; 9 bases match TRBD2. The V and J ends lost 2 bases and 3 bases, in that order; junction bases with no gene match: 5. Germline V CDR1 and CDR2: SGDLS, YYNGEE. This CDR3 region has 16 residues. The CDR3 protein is CASSVGSSGDTGELFF. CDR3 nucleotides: TGTGCCAGCAGCGTGGGGTCTAGCGGGGACACCGGGGAGCTGTTTTTT.

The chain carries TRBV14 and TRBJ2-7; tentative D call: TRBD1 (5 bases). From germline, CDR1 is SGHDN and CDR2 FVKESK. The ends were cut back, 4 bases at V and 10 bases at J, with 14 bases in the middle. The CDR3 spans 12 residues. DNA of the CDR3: TGTGCCAGCAGCCCAAAAGGGGCAGCCCAGTACTTC. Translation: CASSPKGAAQYF. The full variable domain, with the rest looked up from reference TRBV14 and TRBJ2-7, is EAGVTQFPSHSVIEKGQTVTLRCDPISGHDNLYWYRRVMGKEIKFLLHFVKESKQDESGMPNNRFLAERTGGTYSTLKVQPAELEDSGVYFCASSPKGAAQYFGPGTRLTVT.

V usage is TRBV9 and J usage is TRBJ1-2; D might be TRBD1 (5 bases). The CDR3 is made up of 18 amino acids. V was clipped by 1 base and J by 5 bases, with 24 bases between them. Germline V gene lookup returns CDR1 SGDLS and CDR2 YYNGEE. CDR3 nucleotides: TGTGCCAGCAGCGTATTCCCGCGTGAGGGGACCGTGGGTTATGGCTACACCTTC. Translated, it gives CASSVFPREGTVGYGYTF.

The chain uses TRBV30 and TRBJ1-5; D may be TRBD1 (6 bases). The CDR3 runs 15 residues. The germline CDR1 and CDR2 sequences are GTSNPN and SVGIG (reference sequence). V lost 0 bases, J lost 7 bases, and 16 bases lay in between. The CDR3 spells CAWSVGTPEGQPQHF. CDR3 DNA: TGTGCCTGGAGTGTAGGGACACCGGAAGGCCAGCCCCAGCATTTT.

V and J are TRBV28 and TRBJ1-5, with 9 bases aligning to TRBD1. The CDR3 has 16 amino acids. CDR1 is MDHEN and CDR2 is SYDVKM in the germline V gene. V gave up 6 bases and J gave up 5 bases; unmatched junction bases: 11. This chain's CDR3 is CASSRIGTGRDQPQHF. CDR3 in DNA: TGTGCCAGCAGCCGGATTGGGACAGGGAGGGATCAGCCCCAGCATTTT.

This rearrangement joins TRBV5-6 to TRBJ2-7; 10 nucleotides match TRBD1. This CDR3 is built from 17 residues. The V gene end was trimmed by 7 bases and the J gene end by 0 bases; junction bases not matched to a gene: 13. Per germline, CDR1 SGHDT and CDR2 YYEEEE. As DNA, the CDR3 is TGTGCCAGCCGCCGCTTCGGGGACAGGGGTTCCTCCTACGAGCAGTACTTC. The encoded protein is CASRRFGDRGSSYEQYF.

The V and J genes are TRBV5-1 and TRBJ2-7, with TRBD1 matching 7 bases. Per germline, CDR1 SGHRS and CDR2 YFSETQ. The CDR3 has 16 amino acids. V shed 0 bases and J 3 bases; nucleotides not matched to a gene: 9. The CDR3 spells CASSLATGTISYEQYF. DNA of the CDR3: TGCGCCAGCAGCTTGGCGACAGGGACGATAAGCTACGAGCAGTACTTC.

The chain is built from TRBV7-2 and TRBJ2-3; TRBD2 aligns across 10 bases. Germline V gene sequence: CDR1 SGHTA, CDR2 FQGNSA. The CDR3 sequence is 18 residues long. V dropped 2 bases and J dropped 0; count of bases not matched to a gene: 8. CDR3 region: CASSLLLAGSPSTDTQYF. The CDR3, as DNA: TGTGCCAGCAGCTTATTACTAGCGGGGAGTCCTAGCACAGATACGCAGTATTTT.

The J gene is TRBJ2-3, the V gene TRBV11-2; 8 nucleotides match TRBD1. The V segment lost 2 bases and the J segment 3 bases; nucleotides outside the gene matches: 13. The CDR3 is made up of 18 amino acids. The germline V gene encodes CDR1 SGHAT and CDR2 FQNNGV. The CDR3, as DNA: TGTGCCAGCAGCTTACGACCGGGGACAGGTGAGAGGACAGATACGCAGTATTTT. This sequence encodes CASSLRPGTGERTDTQYF.

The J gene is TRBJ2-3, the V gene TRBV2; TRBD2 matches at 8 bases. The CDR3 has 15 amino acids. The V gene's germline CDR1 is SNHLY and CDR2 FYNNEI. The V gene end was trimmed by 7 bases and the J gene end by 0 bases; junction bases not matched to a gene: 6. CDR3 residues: CASKDAGGSTDTQYF. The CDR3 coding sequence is TGTGCCAGCAAGGACGCGGGGGGTAGCACAGATACGCAGTATTTT.

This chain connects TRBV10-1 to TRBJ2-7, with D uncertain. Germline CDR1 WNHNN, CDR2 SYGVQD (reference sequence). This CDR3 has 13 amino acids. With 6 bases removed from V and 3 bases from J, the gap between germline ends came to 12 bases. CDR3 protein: CASSPNRNYEQYF. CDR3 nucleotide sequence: TGCGCCAGCAGCCCCAACAGAAACTACGAGCAGTACTTC.